The next 2 T cell receptor beta chains were all read from a single sample in a study of early T cells in non-severe SARS-CoV-2 infection. TCRdb processed the 5' RACE reads anew with MiXCR; each CDR3 protein has one entry. The data show 87,000 or so distinct CDR3 sequences, 14% seen once. The sample consisted of whole blood. The receptors shown here come from an adult who was a healthcare worker with PCR-confirmed SARS-CoV-2 infection or an uninfected control (not recorded which).

This clonotype was seen only a few times. The chain has TRBV6-4 and TRBJ2-5, with D maybe TRBD1 (5 bases). V shed 0 bases and J shed 8 bases, with 13 bases lying between them. Germline CDR1 is MRHNA and CDR2 is SNTAGT. This CDR3 contains 14 residues. The CDR3 nucleotides read TGTGCCAGCAGTGACTCCATAGGACAAGGCACCCAGTACTTC. Encoded protein: CASSDSIGQGTQYF.

CDR3 DNA sequence: TGTGCCAGCAGGGACAGGGGGCTTGGAGAGACCCAGTACTTC. Its protein is CASRDRGLGETQYF. The chain combines TRBV28 with TRBJ2-5, with TRBD1 matching over 11 bases. There are 14 residues in the CDR3. CDR1 is MDHEN, CDR2 SYDVKM, per germline. The V segment lost 6 bases and the J segment 4 bases; nucleotides outside the gene matches: 4. Looking up the rest from reference TRBV28 and TRBJ2-5 gives the full variable domain: DVKVTQSSRYLVKRTGEKVFLECVQDMDHENMFWYRQDPGLGLRLIYFSYDVKMKEKGDIPEGYSVSREKKERFSLILESASTNQTSMYLCASRDRGLGETQYFGPGTRLLVL.